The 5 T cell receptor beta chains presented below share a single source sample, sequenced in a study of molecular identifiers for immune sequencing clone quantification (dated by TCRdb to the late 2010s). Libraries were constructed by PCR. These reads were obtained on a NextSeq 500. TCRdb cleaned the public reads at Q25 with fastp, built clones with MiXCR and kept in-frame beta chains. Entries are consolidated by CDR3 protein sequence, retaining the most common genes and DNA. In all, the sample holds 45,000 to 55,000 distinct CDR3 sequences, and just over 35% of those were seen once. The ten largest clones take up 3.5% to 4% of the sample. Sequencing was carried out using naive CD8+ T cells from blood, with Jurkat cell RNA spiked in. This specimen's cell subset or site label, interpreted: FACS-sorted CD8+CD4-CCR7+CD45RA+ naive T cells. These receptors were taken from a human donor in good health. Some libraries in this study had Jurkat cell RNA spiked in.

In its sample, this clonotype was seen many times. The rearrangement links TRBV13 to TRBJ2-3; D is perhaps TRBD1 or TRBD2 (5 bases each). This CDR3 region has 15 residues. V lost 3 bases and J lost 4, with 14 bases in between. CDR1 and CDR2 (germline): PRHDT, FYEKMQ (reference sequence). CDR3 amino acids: CASSFRGDGADTQYF. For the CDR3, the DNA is TGTGCCAGCAGCTTTCGAGGGGACGGCGCAGATACGCAGTATTTT.

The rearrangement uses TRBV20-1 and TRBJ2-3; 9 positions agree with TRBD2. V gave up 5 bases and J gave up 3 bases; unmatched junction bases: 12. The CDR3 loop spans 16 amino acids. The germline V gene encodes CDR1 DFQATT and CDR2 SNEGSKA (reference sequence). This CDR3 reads CSARSPGGRETDTQYF. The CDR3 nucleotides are TGCAGTGCTCGTTCCCCGGGCGGGAGGGAAACAGATACGCAGTATTTT.

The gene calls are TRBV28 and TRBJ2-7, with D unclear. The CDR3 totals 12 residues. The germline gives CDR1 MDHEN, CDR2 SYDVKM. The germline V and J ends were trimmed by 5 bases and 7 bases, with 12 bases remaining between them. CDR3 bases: TGTGCCAGCAGTGACCCCTCGAGGGAGCAGTACTTC. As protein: CASSDPSREQYF.

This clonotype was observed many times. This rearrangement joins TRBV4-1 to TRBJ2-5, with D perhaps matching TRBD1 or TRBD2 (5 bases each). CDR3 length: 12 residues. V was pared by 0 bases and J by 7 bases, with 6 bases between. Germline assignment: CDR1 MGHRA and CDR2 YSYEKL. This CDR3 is CASSQDGTTQYF. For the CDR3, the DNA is TGCGCCAGCAGCCAAGACGGGACGACCCAGTACTTC.

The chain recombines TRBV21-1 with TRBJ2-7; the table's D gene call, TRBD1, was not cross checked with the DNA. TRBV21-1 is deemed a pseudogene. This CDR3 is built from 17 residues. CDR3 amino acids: CASSKAQGTRNSYEQYF. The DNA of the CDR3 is TGTGCCAGCAGCAAAGCCCAGGGGACTCGAAACTCCTACGAGCAGTACTTC.